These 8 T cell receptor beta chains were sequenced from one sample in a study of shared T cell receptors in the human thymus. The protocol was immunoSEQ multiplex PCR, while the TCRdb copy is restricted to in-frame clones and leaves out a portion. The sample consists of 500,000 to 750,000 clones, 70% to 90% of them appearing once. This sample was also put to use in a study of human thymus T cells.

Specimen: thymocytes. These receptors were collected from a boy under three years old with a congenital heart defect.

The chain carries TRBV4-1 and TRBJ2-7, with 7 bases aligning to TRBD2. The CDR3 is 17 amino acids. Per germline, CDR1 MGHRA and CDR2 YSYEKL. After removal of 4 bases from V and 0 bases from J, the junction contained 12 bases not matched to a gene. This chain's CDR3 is CASSPPGGLLRSYEQYF. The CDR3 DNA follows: TGCGCCAGCAGCCCCCCGGGGGGACTTTTGCGCTCCTACGAGCAGTACTTC.

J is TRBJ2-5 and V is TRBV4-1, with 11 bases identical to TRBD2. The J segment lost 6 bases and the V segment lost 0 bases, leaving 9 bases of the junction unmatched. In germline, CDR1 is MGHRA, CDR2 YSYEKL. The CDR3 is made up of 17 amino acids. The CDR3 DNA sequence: TGCGCCAGCAGCCAAGATAATAGGGGACTAGCGGAGAAGACCCAGTACTTC. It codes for CASSQDNRGLAEKTQYF.

In nucleotides, the CDR3 is TGTGCCAGCAGTTTATTTGGTACAGCGGGGCCTTTGGGGACCCAGTACTTC. This translates into CASSLFGTAGPLGTQYF. The V call is TRBV27, the J call TRBJ2-5; TRBD2 matches at 7 bases. V lost 1 base and J lost 7; bases outside the gene matches: 15. This CDR3 is 17 amino acids long. The germline CDR1 and CDR2 sequences are MNHEY and SMNVEV (reference sequence).

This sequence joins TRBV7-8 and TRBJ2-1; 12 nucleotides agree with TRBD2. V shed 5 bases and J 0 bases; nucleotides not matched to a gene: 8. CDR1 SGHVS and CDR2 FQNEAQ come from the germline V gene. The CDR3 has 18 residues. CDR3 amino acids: CASSNGTSGPSSYNEQFF. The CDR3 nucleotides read TGTGCCAGCAGCAACGGGACTAGCGGGCCGAGCTCCTACAATGAGCAGTTCTTC. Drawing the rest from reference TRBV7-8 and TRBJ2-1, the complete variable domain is GAGVSQSPRYKVAKRGQDVALRCDPISGHVSLFWYQQALGQGPEFLTYFQNEAQLDKSGLPSDRFFAERPEGSVSTLKIQRTQQEDSAVYLCASSNGTSGPSSYNEQFFGPGTRLTVL.

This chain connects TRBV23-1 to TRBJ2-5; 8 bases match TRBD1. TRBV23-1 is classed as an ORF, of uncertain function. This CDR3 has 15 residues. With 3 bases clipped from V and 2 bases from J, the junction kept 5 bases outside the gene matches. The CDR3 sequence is CASSHSRQGQETQYF. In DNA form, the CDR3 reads TGCGCCAGCAGTCACTCTCGACAGGGGCAAGAGACCCAGTACTTC.

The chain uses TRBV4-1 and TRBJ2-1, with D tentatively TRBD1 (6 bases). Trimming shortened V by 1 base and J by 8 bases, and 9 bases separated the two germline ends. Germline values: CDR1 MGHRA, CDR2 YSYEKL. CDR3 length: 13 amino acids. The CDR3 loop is CASSQGNRDEQFF. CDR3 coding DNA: TGCGCCAGCAGCCAAGGCAACAGGGATGAGCAGTTCTTC.

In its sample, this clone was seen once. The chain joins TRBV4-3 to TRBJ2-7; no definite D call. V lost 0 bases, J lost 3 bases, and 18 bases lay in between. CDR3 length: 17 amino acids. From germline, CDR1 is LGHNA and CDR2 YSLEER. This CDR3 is CASSQDRVSRRNYEQYF. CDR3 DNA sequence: TGCGCCAGCAGCCAAGATCGGGTCTCCCGAAGGAACTACGAGCAGTACTTC.

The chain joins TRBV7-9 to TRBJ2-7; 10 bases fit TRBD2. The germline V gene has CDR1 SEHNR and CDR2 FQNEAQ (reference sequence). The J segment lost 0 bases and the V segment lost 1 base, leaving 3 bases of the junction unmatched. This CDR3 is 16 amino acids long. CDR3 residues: CASSLGTSGNSYEQYF. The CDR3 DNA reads TGTGCCAGCAGCTTAGGGACTAGCGGAAACTCCTACGAGCAGTACTTC.